These T cell receptor beta chains were read from a single sample in a study of glioma-infiltrating T cells. TCRdb reprocessed the multiplex PCR reads via MiXCR and lists one record per CDR3 protein. This repertoire shows about 22,000 distinct CDR3 sequences, just under 25% found once; its top ten account for approximately 14%. Source material: glioma tissue, nonneoplastic brain tissue, or PBMCs (not recorded which). The receptors were sampled from a human donor with low-grade glioma or glioblastoma, undergoing nonglioma brain surgery, or in good health (not recorded which). The CDR3 runs from the conserved cysteine through the conserved F or W. The order of the fields is J gene, D gene, V gene, clone size, CDR3 DNA, CDR3 protein. D genes are given only for firm matches. Clone size appears in some rows only: once, few, many, or a class for an expanded clone.

>TRBJ1-1|.|TRBV28|.
TGTGCCAGCAGTGGGATTCCAGAAGCTTTATTT
CASSGIPEALF
>TRBJ2-5|.|TRBV4-2|many
TGTGCCAGCAGCCAAGACAGAGGGGCAGCTCAAGAGACCCAGTACTTC
CASSQDRGAAQETQYF
>TRBJ2-7|.|TRBV4-2|many
TGTGCCAGCAGCCAGTACGGGGTGGAGCAGTACTTC
CASSQYGVEQYF
>TRBJ1-1|.|TRBV7-9|once
TGTGCAAGCAGCCCTAGTGGACGTGAAGCTTTCTTT
CASSPSGREAFF
>TRBJ1-1|.|TRBV20-1|many
TGCAGTGCCTCCCCAGGGAGCACTGAAGCTTTCTTT
CSASPGSTEAFF
>TRBJ2-1|TRBD2|TRBV20-1|many
TGCAGTGCTACCGGACTAGCGGGGGGATACTACAATGAGCAGTTCTTC
CSATGLAGGYYNEQFF
>TRBJ2-3|.|TRBV13|few
TGTGCCAGCAGACGGGGGGCCCGCACAGATACGCAGTATTTT
CASRRGARTDTQYF
>TRBJ2-7|.|TRBV6-1|many
TGTGCCAGCAGTGAAGTTTGGGGGGCACCCGACCTAAGCTTC
CASSEVWGAPDLSF
>TRBJ2-7|.|TRBV18|.
TGTGCCAGCTCATCTGGACCAGTAAGTGAGCAGTACTTC
CASSSGPVSEQYF
>TRBJ2-3|TRBD2|TRBV4-2|many
TGTGCCAGCAGCCCCTTTGGAGCGGGGGGTGGCACAGATACGCAGTATTTT
CASSPFGAGGGTDTQYF
>TRBJ1-2|.|TRBV2|medium-sized
TGTGCCAGCGCCCCGGACGTGTCTGGCTACACCTTC
CASAPDVSGYTF
>TRBJ2-2|.|TRBV6-1|many
TGTGCCAGCCACCGGACTCTCACCGGGGAGCTGTTTTTT
CASHRTLTGELFF
>TRBJ2-5|TRBD2|TRBV20-1|many
TGCAGTGCTAGAGGCCTAGCGGGGGGCCCGGGCCGGTCCCAGTACTTC
CSARGLAGGPGRSQYF
>TRBJ2-1|TRBD1|TRBV7-7|many
TGTGCTAGCAGCCGAGGGGACAGCTCCTACAATGAGCAGTTCTTC
CASSRGDSSYNEQFF
>TRBJ1-6|.|TRBV6-1|medium-sized
TGTGCCAGCACCAAGGACCGGCGAGGGTTTAATTCACCCCTCCACTTT
CASTKDRRGFNSPLHF
>TRBJ1-3|.|TRBV18|.
TGTGCCAGCTCACAAGGAGGTGAAAACACCATATATTTT
CASSQGGENTIYF
>TRBJ2-3|.|TRBV6-2/TRBV6-3|.
TGTGCCAGCAGCTTCGGGGGAAGGGAAGATACGCAGTATTTT
CASSFGGREDTQYF
>TRBJ2-7|TRBD2|TRBV7-9|.
TGTGCCAGCAGCTTAGGCGGGGGAGCCTACGAGCAGTACTTC
CASSLGGGAYEQYF
>TRBJ2-3|TRBD2|TRBV12-3/TRBV12-4|.
TGTGCCAGCAGTCCCTTTGGGGGGGGCACAGATACGCAGTATTTT
CASSPFGGGTDTQYF
>TRBJ2-4|.|TRBV28|.
TGTGCCAGCAGTTTAGGGGGGGACATTACCAACATTCAGTACTTC
CASSLGGDITNIQYF